This T cell receptor (beta chain) was recovered during a study of T cell responses to AZD1222 COVID-19 vaccine. About the study: Pooling covered second doses at about 4 or about 12 weeks. General study results and limits: Females made up more of the donors, who were largely white British, and clonal diversity may have come out too low.

Data came from immunoSEQ multiplex PCR; TCRdb stores just in-frame clones and leaves some out. The sample contains about 120,000 clones, about 89% of which appear only once. This clone was seen a few times. Antigen unknown. The CDR3 covers 16 residues. The germline V and J ends were trimmed by 3 bases and 10 bases, with 19 bases remaining between them. CDR1 MNHNS and CDR2 SASEGT come from the germline V gene. The chain couples TRBV6-1 to TRBJ1-6, with D tentatively TRBD1 (6 bases). This TCR derives from an adult in good health. The sequenced sample was peripheral blood, obtained on day 0 of AZD1222 vaccination. The CDR3, as DNA: TGTGCCAGCAGTGATGATAACAGGGAGCGGAGATCACCCCTCCACTTT. Its protein is CASSDDNRERRSPLHF.